This T cell receptor (beta chain) is from a study of blood T cell repertoires in COVID-19. Study as a whole: Specimens from acute and convalescent COVID-19 originated in the United States, Italy and Spain. T cells, B-cell-depleted T cells, or PBMCs provided the cDNA or gDNA that served as material.

V was cut by 4 bases and J by 5 bases, with 8 bases left in between. The germline gives CDR1 SEHNR, CDR2 FQNEAQ (reference sequence). The CDR3 spans 12 residues. Authors' processing steps: Counts of nucleated cells, estimated from reference gene primer amplification, were obtained. Data came from immunoSEQ multiplex PCR; TCRdb stores just in-frame clones and leaves some out. V, J and clone size derive from that table, while D and trimming were established from the DNA sequence. The table includes 75,000 to 80,000 clones, about 93% detected once. The sample comprised peripheral blood. This chain links TRBV7-9 with TRBJ2-5; D is unresolved. This receptor was obtained from a human donor in a cohort sampled during active COVID-19. The CDR3 DNA sequence: TGTGCCAGCAGCTCACTCGGGGAGACCCAGTACTTC. The encoded protein is CASSSLGETQYF.